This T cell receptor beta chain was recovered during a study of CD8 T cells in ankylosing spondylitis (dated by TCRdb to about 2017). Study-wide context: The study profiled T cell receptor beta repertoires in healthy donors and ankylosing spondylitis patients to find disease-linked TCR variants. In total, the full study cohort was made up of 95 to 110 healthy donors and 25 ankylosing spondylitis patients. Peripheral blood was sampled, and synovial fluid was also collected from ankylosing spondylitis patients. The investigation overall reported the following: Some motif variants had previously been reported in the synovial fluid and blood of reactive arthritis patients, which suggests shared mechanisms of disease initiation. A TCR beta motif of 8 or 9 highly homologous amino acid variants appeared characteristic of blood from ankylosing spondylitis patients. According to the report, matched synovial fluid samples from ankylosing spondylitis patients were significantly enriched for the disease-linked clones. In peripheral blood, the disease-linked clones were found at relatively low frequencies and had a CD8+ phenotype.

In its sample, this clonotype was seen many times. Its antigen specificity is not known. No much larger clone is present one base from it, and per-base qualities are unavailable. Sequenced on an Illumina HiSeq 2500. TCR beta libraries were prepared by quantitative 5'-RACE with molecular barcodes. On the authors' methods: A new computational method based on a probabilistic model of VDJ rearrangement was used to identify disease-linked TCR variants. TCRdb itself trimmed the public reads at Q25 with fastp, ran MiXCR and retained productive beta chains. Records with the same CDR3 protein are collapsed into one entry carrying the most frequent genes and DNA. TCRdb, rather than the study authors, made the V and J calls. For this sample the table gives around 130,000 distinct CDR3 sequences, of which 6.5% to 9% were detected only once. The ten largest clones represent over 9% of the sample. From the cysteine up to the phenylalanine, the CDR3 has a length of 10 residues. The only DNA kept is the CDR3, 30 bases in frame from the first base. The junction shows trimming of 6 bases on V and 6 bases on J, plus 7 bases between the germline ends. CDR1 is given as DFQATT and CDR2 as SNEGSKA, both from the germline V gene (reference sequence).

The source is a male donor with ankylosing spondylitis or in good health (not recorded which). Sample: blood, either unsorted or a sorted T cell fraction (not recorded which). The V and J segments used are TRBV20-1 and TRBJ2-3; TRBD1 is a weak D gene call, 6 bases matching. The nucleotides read TGCAGTGCGGGGGCGGATACGCAGTATTTT. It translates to CSAGADTQYF.